This entry describes one T cell receptor beta chain. The antigen remains unidentified. The CDR3 length is 16 residues. The ends lost 5 bases at V and 3 bases at J; junction bases unmatched: 7. Germline V CDR1 and CDR2: SGHAT, FQNNGV. This entry belongs to a study of T cell repertoires in cytomegalovirus infection. Overall study context: CMV infection plus the matching HLA type was flagged by public TCR beta signatures.

TCRdb reanalysed the reads using MiXCR and keeps one entry per CDR3 protein. The table lists around 180,000 distinct CDR3 sequences, about 30% of them singletons. Notes on the study in general: HLA-C-restricted CMV-specific TCR beta clonotypes were dominant in the ex vivo response. Identification of carriers of CMV plus the relevant HLA was achieved through cumulative public TCR beta family frequency.

The chain uses TRBV11-2 and TRBJ2-2; 9 nucleotides line up with TRBD2. The TCR sequence derives from a human donor in good health (CMV status not recorded). Some clones in this sample may be carry-over from other donors' samples. The sample comprised PBMCs. The DNA for the CDR3 is TGTGCCAGCAGCAAAGGCGGGGGGGCCGACACCGGGGAGCTGTTTTTT. Translated: CASSKGGGADTGELFF.